One sample yielded the 19 T cell receptor beta chains listed below, sequenced in a study of cytomegalovirus exposure and HLA in healthy donors. Use of 60 Vbeta and 13 Jbeta primers characterized the PCR. Sequencing was performed with immunoSEQ multiplex PCR; in TCRdb, only in-frame clones are kept and a portion is missing. This sample has some 130,000 clones; approximately 77% occur once, and the top ten carry approximately 2%. Input material: PBMCs. The receptors were gathered from a man younger than 40 in good health and CMV-seronegative.

J is TRBJ1-2 and V is TRBV5-6; D might be TRBD1 (5 bases). Germline lookup yields CDR1 SGHDT and CDR2 YYEEEE. The V end lost 4 bases, the J end lost 4 bases, and 11 bases lay between the germline ends. CDR3 length: 13 amino acids. Here the CDR3 DNA reads TGTGCCAGCAGCCCCGGACATGTCTATGGCTACACCTTC. Its translation: CASSPGHVYGYTF.

V is TRBV30 and J is TRBJ2-1; TRBD2 matches 10 bases. Germline CDR1 GTSNPN, CDR2 SVGIG (reference sequence). The V segment lost 4 bases and the J segment 2 bases; nucleotides outside the gene matches: 5. The CDR3 has 15 amino acids. The CDR3 DNA reads as TGTGCCTGGACGAGCGGGAGGGTCGCCTACAATGAGCAGTTCTTC. Residues: CAWTSGRVAYNEQFF.

The V and J genes are TRBV19 and TRBJ2-5; D gene unclear. V shed 1 base and J shed 5 bases, with 8 bases lying between them. The V gene's germline CDR1 is LNHDA and CDR2 SQIVND (reference sequence). This CDR3 is 13 amino acids long. CDR3 coding DNA: TGTGCCAGTAGTATAGGTTCCCAGGAGACCCAGTACTTC. This encodes CASSIGSQETQYF.

About this clone: An end of the junction does not agree with germline; a read error may underlie this. The chain links TRBV5-4 to TRBJ2-3; perhaps TRBD2 as D (5 bases). CDR3 length equals 12 residues. Per the germline V gene, CDR1 is SGHNT and CDR2 is YYREEE (reference sequence). The CDR3 is CASSLESQEVLF. The CDR3, as DNA: TGTGCCAGCAGCTTGGAGAGTCAGGAGGTTCTTTTT.

The chain carries TRBV13 and TRBJ2-7, with a weak D call TRBD2 (6 bases). The ends were cut back, 3 bases at V and 4 bases at J, with 25 bases in the middle. Per germline, CDR1 PRHDT and CDR2 FYEKMQ (reference sequence). The CDR3 runs to 18 residues. CDR3 sequence reads: CASSLRGGAGPPAYEQYF. CDR3 nucleotides: TGTGCCAGCAGCTTGAGAGGTGGTGCGGGACCCCCGGCGTACGAGCAGTACTTC.

In this sample, this clone turned up a few times. The V gene is TRBV11-3, the J gene TRBJ2-3, with 10 bases identical to TRBD2. Germline CDR1 SGHNT, CDR2 YENEEA. Trimming at V came to 1 base and at J to 6 bases, leaving 10 bases not matched to a gene. The CDR3 consists of 17 residues. Here the CDR3 DNA reads TGTGCCAGCAGCTTAGGAGCGGGAGGGTTCATTGAGGATACGCAGTATTTT. It encodes CASSLGAGGFIEDTQYF.

This clone appeared a few times. The gene calls are TRBV27 and TRBJ1-5; D gene ambiguous. CDR1 is MNHEY, CDR2 SMNVEV, per germline (reference sequence). V was shortened by 6 bases and J by 0 bases, with 6 bases between the two germline ends. This CDR3 is 13 amino acids long. DNA of the CDR3: TGTGCCAGCAGACCCTATAGCAATCAGCCCCAGCATTTT. Its translation: CASRPYSNQPQHF.

The J gene is TRBJ2-7, the V gene TRBV6-5, with D possibly TRBD2 on 6 matching bases. The CDR3 loop spans 14 amino acids. Trimming pared 8 bases from V and 4 bases from J, leaving 18 bases between. Germline V gives CDR1 MNHEY, CDR2 SVGAGI. Here the CDR3 DNA reads TGTGCCAGCGGCTCGGGGTGGGGGACTTACGAGCAGTACTTC. Translation: CASGSGWGTYEQYF.

This clone was seen once. V is TRBV5-1 and J is TRBJ1-1; 9 bases are shared with TRBD1. This CDR3 has 15 residues. J gave up 5 bases and V 1 base, and 6 bases lay outside the gene matches. CDR1 is SGHRS and CDR2 is YFSETQ in the germline V gene. CDR3 nucleotides: TGCGCCAGCAGCTTGCGGGACAGGGAGGAAACTGAAGCTTTCTTT. Its protein is CASSLRDREETEAFF.

The chain uses TRBV5-1 and TRBJ1-2; D unclear. The CDR3 has 14 residues. V was clipped by 3 bases and J by 4 bases, with 13 bases between them. The germline gives CDR1 SGHRS, CDR2 YFSETQ. CDR3 in DNA: TGCGCCAGCAGCTACGGAGGAGGAAGCTATGGCTACACCTTC. It codes for CASSYGGGSYGYTF.

The chain combines TRBV18 with TRBJ2-3; 7 nucleotides agree with TRBD2. Unmatched junction bases numbered 6, after V lost 8 bases and J lost 4 bases. The CDR3 covers 13 residues. Germline V gives CDR1 KGHSH, CDR2 LQKENI. CDR3 residues: CASETSRADTQYF. CDR3 nucleotides: TGTGCCAGCGAGACTAGCCGTGCAGATACGCAGTATTTT.

This chain connects TRBV28 to TRBJ2-7; 11 bases map to TRBD1. CDR3 length equals 15 residues. The ends lost 2 bases at V and 9 bases at J; junction bases unmatched: 9. CDR1 and CDR2 (germline): MDHEN, SYDVKM. This chain's CDR3 is CASSLTSGTGGLQYF. CDR3 sequence (DNA): TGTGCCAGCAGTTTAACCTCCGGGACAGGGGGTTTGCAGTACTTC.

Here the CDR3 DNA reads TGTGCCAGCTCACCTGAACACGTTGAAGCTTTCTTT. Translation: CASSPEHVEAFF. V usage is TRBV18 and J usage is TRBJ1-1; D is uncertain. V shed 3 bases and J shed 7 bases, with 9 bases lying between them. From germline, CDR1 is KGHSH and CDR2 LQKENI. The CDR3 runs to 12 residues.

The CDR3: CASSLVLAGGDNEQFF. The CDR3 coding sequence is TGTGCCAGCAGCTTAGTCCTAGCGGGAGGGGACAATGAGCAGTTCTTC. The chain combines TRBV7-9 with TRBJ2-1, with TRBD2 matching 12 bases. The junction had 3 bases not matched to a gene; V was cut back by 1 base and J by 5 bases. Germline V gives CDR1 SEHNR, CDR2 FQNEAQ (reference sequence). CDR3 length: 16 residues.

J is TRBJ2-7 and V is TRBV5-1; 9 positions agree with TRBD2. Germline V lookup: CDR1 SGHRS, CDR2 YFSETQ. V was pared by 2 bases and J by 6 bases, with 9 bases of the junction left unmatched. The CDR3 has 15 residues. In nucleotides, the CDR3 is TGCGCCAGCAGCTTCCTAGCGGGGTCTCAACGCGAGCAGTACTTC. It codes for CASSFLAGSQREQYF.

This rearrangement joins TRBV4-1 to TRBJ1-1, with 8 bases identical to TRBD1. The CDR3 spans 15 residues. Germline values: CDR1 MGHRA, CDR2 YSYEKL. With V trimmed by 0 bases and J by 3 bases, 3 bases remained unmatched. Written as DNA, the CDR3 is TGCGCCAGCAGCCAAGATCTCAGGGGGCACACTGAAGCTTTCTTT. It codes for CASSQDLRGHTEAFF.

V is TRBV19 and J is TRBJ1-2, with D maybe TRBD1 (6 bases). The CDR3 sequence is 15 residues long. V was clipped by 5 bases and J by 4 bases, with 17 bases between them. Germline CDR1 LNHDA, CDR2 SQIVND (reference sequence). In DNA, the CDR3 is TGTGCCAGTAGTGGATTACAGGGCCTAATCTATGGCTACACCTTC. It translates to CASSGLQGLIYGYTF.

The rearrangement links TRBV29-1 to TRBJ1-5; 9 nucleotides match TRBD1. After removal of 6 bases from V and 4 bases from J, the junction contained 7 bases not matched to a gene. The CDR3 extends over 14 amino acids. Germline CDR1 SQVTM, CDR2 ANQGSEA. The CDR3 sequence: CSVSGTGNNQPQHF. DNA for the CDR3: TGCAGCGTATCCGGGACAGGGAATAATCAGCCCCAGCATTTT.

J is TRBJ2-2 and V is TRBV5-1; the match to TRBD1 covers 7 bases. The CDR3 extends over 15 amino acids. In germline, CDR1 is SGHRS, CDR2 YFSETQ. V gave up 4 bases and J gave up 0 bases; unmatched junction bases: 3. The CDR3 sequence: CASSPDRANTGELFF. As DNA, the CDR3 is TGCGCCAGCAGCCCCGACAGGGCGAACACCGGGGAGCTGTTTTTT.